These 32 T cell receptor beta chains share one sample of origin, sequenced in a study of T cells in Graves' hyperthyroidism and ophthalmopathy (dated 2019 in TCRdb). The library was built by means of multiplex PCR. The listed sequencing device is Illumina HiSeq 2000. Amplification of TCR beta CDR3 regions was carried out from RNA transcripts. For the first round of RT-PCR on the TCR CDR3, the HTBI primer set was used together with the Qiagen OneStep RT-PCR kit. Using fastp at Q25 and MiXCR, TCRdb reprocessed the public reads and kept productive beta chains. For every CDR3 protein sequence, its rows merge into one entry that carries the most common genes and DNA. This sample comprises approximately 520,000 distinct CDR3 sequences, less than 25% of them detected only once. More than 20% of the sample is taken by the ten largest. The sequenced material came from blood. The source of these receptors is a man in his late teens or twenties with Graves' hyperthyroidism.

This clonotype came up many times. CDR3 coding DNA: TGTGCCAGCAGGGAGAAGGGACTGAGCTCCTACGAGCAGTACTTC. Its translation: CASREKGLSSYEQYF. The chain joins TRBV7-9 to TRBJ2-7; tentatively, D is TRBD2 (6 bases). This CDR3 has 15 residues. The germline V gene has CDR1 SEHNR and CDR2 FQNEAQ (reference sequence). V was clipped by 6 bases and J by 0 bases, with 15 bases between them.

This clonotype has only a few counts. V is TRBV4-1 and J is TRBJ2-5; 7 nucleotides align to TRBD2. The CDR3 has 17 amino acids. V dropped 0 bases and J dropped 2; count of bases not matched to a gene: 9. Looked up from germline, CDR1 is MGHRA and CDR2 is YSYEKL. The CDR3 reads CASSQEDEGREQETQYF. CDR3 coding DNA: TGCGCCAGCAGCCAAGAGGACGAGGGGCGGGAGCAAGAGACCCAGTACTTC.

This clonotype was found many times. The CDR3 sequence is CASSKGPLGNTIYF. The CDR3 nucleotides read TGTGCCAGCAGCAAAGGGCCCTTAGGAAACACCATATATTTT. J is TRBJ1-3 and V is TRBV6-1; D uncertain. V lost 6 bases and J 4 bases, leaving 13 bases between the germline ends. The V gene's germline CDR1 is MNHNS and CDR2 SASEGT. This CDR3 region has 14 residues.

This clonotype was recorded at least ten times. The rearrangement joins TRBV28 to TRBJ1-5; D gene uncertain. The CDR3 loop spans 15 amino acids. Germline CDR1 reads MDHEN; CDR2 reads SYDVKM. Trimming pared 1 base from V and 0 bases from J, leaving 7 bases between. The CDR3 here is CASSLYGVSNQPQHF. The CDR3 DNA reads TGTGCCAGCAGTTTATACGGGGTTAGCAATCAGCCCCAGCATTTT.

This clonotype was recorded at least ten times. The chain uses TRBV6-5 and TRBJ1-2; TRBD1 matches 7 bases. The CDR3 sequence is 15 residues long. Germline V CDR1 and CDR2: MNHEY, SVGAGI. J gave up 13 bases and V 2 bases, and 16 bases lay outside the gene matches. The CDR3 region has the DNA TGTGCCAGCAGTTACACGGGACAGCCCACCCTCCAGCGCACCTTC. This gives the protein CASSYTGQPTLQRTF.

This chain connects TRBV6-5 to TRBJ2-7; D is uncertain. CDR3 length equals 11 residues. The germline CDR1 and CDR2 sequences are MNHEY and SVGAGI. V lost 3 bases to trimming and J lost 6 bases, with 6 bases between them. This CDR3 is CASSYPPEQYF. The CDR3 bases are TGTGCCAGCAGTTATCCTCCCGAGCAGTACTTC.

Many counts were recorded for this clonotype. The chain has TRBV2 and TRBJ1-5; D is unclear. This CDR3 has 17 residues. V lost 8 bases and J lost 0, with 20 bases in between. The V gene's germline CDR1 is SNHLY and CDR2 FYNNEI. The CDR3 region has the DNA TGTGCCAGCGTGCGAGGCACCGCTCAGTATAGCAATCAGCCCCAGCATTTT. It yields the protein CASVRGTAQYSNQPQHF.

This clonotype occurred many times. The rearrangement links TRBV5-1 to TRBJ2-4; 9 positions agree with TRBD1. CDR3 length: 15 residues. Germline V lookup: CDR1 SGHRS, CDR2 YFSETQ. Trimming at V came to 4 bases and at J to 3 bases, leaving 5 bases not matched to a gene. In nucleotides, the CDR3 is TGCGCCAGCAGCCCGACAGGGGGAGGCAAAAACATTCAGTACTTC. Translated, it gives CASSPTGGGKNIQYF. The whole variable domain, filled in from reference TRBV5-1 and TRBJ2-4, reads KAGVTQTPRYLIKTRGQQVTLSCSPISGHRSVSWYQQTPGQGLQFLFEYFSETQRNKGNFPGRFSGRQFSNSRSEMNVSTLELGDSALYLCASSPTGGGKNIQYFGAGTRLSVL.

This clonotype was detected once. This chain links TRBV12-3 or TRBV12-4 with TRBJ2-5; TRBD2 agrees at 7 bases. The J segment lost 4 bases and the V segment lost 5 bases, leaving 10 bases of the junction unmatched. The CDR3 sequence is 15 residues long. CDR3: CASSPERGGGETQYF. In DNA form, the CDR3 reads TGTGCCAGCAGTCCCGAGCGGGGCGGGGGAGAGACCCAGTACTTC.

The V and J genes are TRBV9 and TRBJ2-3; 7 bases agree with TRBD1. The germline V gene encodes CDR1 SGDLS and CDR2 YYNGEE. The CDR3 runs to 16 residues. Unmatched junction bases numbered 11, after V lost 3 bases and J lost 4 bases. In DNA form, the CDR3 reads TGTGCCAGCAGCGCACGACAAAGGGGGCGGGCAGATACGCAGTATTTT. Translated, it gives CASSARQRGRADTQYF.

There are many counts of this clonotype. This chain links TRBV19 with TRBJ1-1, with 7 bases lining up with TRBD1. The CDR3 consists of 13 residues. V gave up 6 bases and J gave up 4 bases; unmatched junction bases: 5. Germline V gene sequence: CDR1 LNHDA, CDR2 SQIVND (reference sequence). Here the CDR3 reads CASRTGLSTEAFF. CDR3 DNA sequence: TGTGCCAGTAGGACAGGGCTAAGCACTGAAGCTTTCTTT. Supplemented by reference TRBV19 and TRBJ1-1, the full variable domain reads DGGITQSPKYLFRKEGQNVTLSCEQNLNHDAMYWYRQDPGQGLRLIYYSQIVNDFQKGDIAEGYSVSREKKESFPLTVTSAQKNPTAFYLCASRTGLSTEAFFGQGTRLTVV.

V gene TRBV7-6 combines with J gene TRBJ2-5; TRBD1 matches at 7 bases. Germline V gives CDR1 SGHVS, CDR2 FNYEAQ. The CDR3 loop spans 15 amino acids. The V segment lost 5 bases and the J segment 2 bases; nucleotides outside the gene matches: 8. The CDR3 loop is CASSRGTGVQETQYF. The DNA of the CDR3 is TGTGCCAGCAGCCGTGGAACAGGGGTGCAAGAGACCCAGTACTTC.

This clonotype came up a few times. The V call is TRBV7-8, the J call TRBJ2-5; 8 bases agree with TRBD1. The germline CDR1 and CDR2 sequences are SGHVS and FQNEAQ. After removal of 5 bases from V and 4 bases from J, the junction contained 6 bases not matched to a gene. This CDR3 is 14 amino acids long. CDR3 in DNA: TGTGCCAGCAGCCCCCGGACAGGGTTAGAGACCCAGTACTTC. It is translated as CASSPRTGLETQYF. The whole variable domain, remainder taken from reference TRBV7-8 and TRBJ2-5, is GAGVSQSPRYKVAKRGQDVALRCDPISGHVSLFWYQQALGQGPEFLTYFQNEAQLDKSGLPSDRFFAERPEGSVSTLKIQRTQQEDSAVYLCASSPRTGLETQYFGPGTRLLVL.

This clonotype has ten or more counts. This chain uses TRBV11-2 with TRBJ1-2, with a possible D match to TRBD1 (5 bases). The CDR3 covers 14 residues. V lost 9 bases and J lost 5, with 19 bases in between. Germline V gives CDR1 SGHAT, CDR2 FQNNGV. The CDR3 DNA reads as TGTGCCAGTGGGGGAGGAGATAACACTTATGGCTACACCTTC. It encodes CASGGGDNTYGYTF.

This clonotype showed up many times. The CDR3 loop is CATMGLDTYVYEQYF. The CDR3 DNA sequence: TGTGCCACCATGGGATTAGACACGTACGTTTACGAGCAGTACTTC. This chain uses TRBV28 with TRBJ2-7; no clear D. The CDR3 length is 15 residues. The germline CDR1 and CDR2 sequences are MDHEN and SYDVKM. V gave up 10 bases and J gave up 4 bases, with 23 bases separating them. Using reference TRBV28 and TRBJ2-7 for the parts outside the CDR3, the full variable domain is DVKVTQSSRYLVKRTGEKVFLECVQDMDHENMFWYRQDPGLGLRLIYFSYDVKMKEKGDIPEGYSVSREKKERFSLILESASTNQTSMYLCATMGLDTYVYEQYFGPGTRLTVT.

This clonotype turned up a few times. The V and J genes are TRBV10-3 and TRBJ2-5; D is possibly TRBD2 (6 bases). V gave up 4 bases and J gave up 2 bases, with 17 bases separating them. The CDR3 has 16 amino acids. CDR1 ENHRY and CDR2 SYGVKD come from the germline V gene. CDR3 sequence (DNA): TGTGCCATCAGTGGGGGGACTCCGGGACCACAAGAGACCCAGTACTTC. Translated: CAISGGTPGPQETQYF.

This clonotype has a count of ten or more. The gene calls are TRBV11-2 and TRBJ2-5; the match to TRBD2 covers 9 bases. V lost 0 bases to trimming and J lost 4 bases; unmatched junction nucleotides: 15. CDR1 and CDR2 (germline): SGHAT, FQNNGV. The CDR3 is 19 residues long. The CDR3 spells CASSLDLGWYSGGTETQYF. CDR3 nucleotides: TGTGCCAGCAGCTTAGATTTGGGTTGGTATAGCGGGGGAACAGAGACCCAGTACTTC. Full variable domain (remainder filled in from reference TRBV11-2 and TRBJ2-5): EAGVAQSPRYKIIEKRQSVAFWCNPISGHATLYWYQQILGQGPKLLIQFQNNGVVDDSQLPKDRFSAERLKGVDSTLKIQPAKLEDSAVYLCASSLDLGWYSGGTETQYFGPGTRLLVL.

This clonotype was detected many times. This chain connects TRBV12-3 or TRBV12-4 to TRBJ1-6; tentatively, D is TRBD1 (6 bases). The CDR3 loop spans 14 amino acids. V was shortened by 2 bases and J by 9 bases, with 11 bases between the two germline ends. CDR3: CASSLKQGSSPLHF. CDR3 coding DNA: TGTGCCAGCAGTTTAAAACAGGGAAGTTCACCCCTCCACTTT.

This clonotype was seen many times. The rearrangement joins TRBV4-1 to TRBJ2-7; D not certain. Trimming stripped 0 bases from V and 6 bases from J, with 12 bases between. The CDR3 runs to 14 residues. Germline V CDR1 and CDR2: MGHRA, YSYEKL. CDR3 nucleotides: TGCGCCAGCAGCCAAGAGTTAGTAGTCCGCGAGCAGTACTTC. It translates to CASSQELVVREQYF.

This sequence joins TRBV7-9 and TRBJ1-5; TRBD1 agrees at 7 bases. Germline lookup yields CDR1 SEHNR and CDR2 FQNEAQ (reference sequence). The CDR3 extends over 15 amino acids. Trimming cost V 3 bases and J 0 bases; bases outside gene matches: 2. The CDR3 sequence: CASSLGQSSNQPQHF. The CDR3 DNA follows: TGTGCCAGCAGCTTGGGACAGAGTAGCAATCAGCCCCAGCATTTT.

This clonotype showed up many times. The chain combines TRBV6-1 with TRBJ1-1, with TRBD1 identical over 7 bases. The CDR3 contains 16 residues. V gave up 2 bases and J gave up 3 bases; unmatched junction bases: 9. CDR1 and CDR2 from the germline V gene are MNHNS and SASEGT. CDR3 in amino acids: CASSEYNWDSYTEAFF. The CDR3 coding sequence is TGTGCCAGCAGTGAATATAATTGGGACAGCTACACTGAAGCTTTCTTT.

The J gene is TRBJ2-7, the V gene TRBV28; TRBD1 agrees at 7 bases. The germline gives CDR1 MDHEN, CDR2 SYDVKM. The J segment lost 3 bases and the V segment lost 5 bases, leaving 7 bases of the junction unmatched. The CDR3 is made up of 14 amino acids. CDR3 protein: CASSGVAGGYEQYF. DNA of the CDR3: TGTGCCAGCAGTGGGGTGGCAGGGGGCTACGAGCAGTACTTC.

This chain joins TRBV10-3 and TRBJ2-5, with D perhaps assigned TRBD1 or TRBD2 (7 bases each). Germline V lookup: CDR1 ENHRY, CDR2 SYGVKD. This CDR3 contains 15 residues. V was pared by 0 bases and J by 2 bases, with 10 bases between. Written as DNA, the CDR3 is TGTGCCATCAGTGAGTCCAGGGGGGGTCAAGAGACCCAGTACTTC. It translates to CAISESRGGQETQYF.

This clonotype came up many times. The rearrangement links TRBV20-1 to TRBJ2-4; D unresolved. Looked up from germline, CDR1 is DFQATT and CDR2 is SNEGSKA (reference sequence). The CDR3 spans 12 residues. Trimming removed 2 bases at V and 1 base at J, with 3 bases between. This chain's CDR3 is CSARRAKNIQYF. The CDR3 region has the DNA TGCAGTGCTAGACGGGCCAAAAACATTCAGTACTTC.

This clonotype was recorded once. V gene TRBV20-1 combines with J gene TRBJ1-1; 9 nucleotides match TRBD1. The CDR3 covers 15 residues. The J segment lost 1 base and the V segment lost 3 bases, leaving 6 bases of the junction unmatched. CDR1 and CDR2 (germline): DFQATT, SNEGSKA (reference sequence). The CDR3 sequence: CSASPRQGGNTEAFF. The CDR3 region has the DNA TGCAGTGCTAGTCCGAGACAGGGGGGGAACACTGAAGCTTTCTTT.

This clonotype appeared many times. The rearrangement joins TRBV6-2 or TRBV6-3 to TRBJ2-5; D possibly corresponds to TRBD2 (5 bases). The CDR3 has 15 amino acids. V lost 5 bases and J 5 bases, leaving 18 bases between the germline ends. Germline V gene data show CDR1 as MNHEY and CDR2 as SVGEGT. CDR3 loop: CASSRESHGVETQYF. CDR3 bases: TGTGCCAGCAGTCGGGAATCTCATGGTGTGGAGACCCAGTACTTC.

The chain combines TRBV5-1 with TRBJ2-7, with D possibly called TRBD1 or TRBD2 (5 bases each). Trimming took off 0 bases at V and 7 bases at J, with 17 bases between the two ends. Per the germline V gene, CDR1 is SGHRS and CDR2 is YFSETQ. This CDR3 has 15 residues. CDR3 residues: CASSLVAGHPGEQYF. DNA for the CDR3: TGCGCCAGCAGCTTGGTTGCAGGGCACCCGGGGGAGCAGTACTTC. The entire variable domain, with the rest obtained from reference TRBV5-1 and TRBJ2-7, is as follows: KAGVTQTPRYLIKTRGQQVTLSCSPISGHRSVSWYQQTPGQGLQFLFEYFSETQRNKGNFPGRFSGRQFSNSRSEMNVSTLELGDSALYLCASSLVAGHPGEQYFGPGTRLTVT.

The J gene is TRBJ2-5, the V gene TRBV30, with 7 bases lining up with TRBD2. This CDR3 region has 13 residues. Germline-derived CDR1 and CDR2 are GTSNPN and SVGIG (reference sequence). V gave up 4 bases and J gave up 5 bases; unmatched junction bases: 7. The CDR3 sequence is CAWNRQGGETQYF. The CDR3, as DNA: TGTGCCTGGAATCGCCAGGGAGGGGAGACCCAGTACTTC.

This clonotype was seen ten or more times. The chain employs TRBV5-1 and TRBJ2-7, with TRBD1 identical over 8 bases. Germline CDR1 SGHRS, CDR2 YFSETQ. This CDR3 comprises 13 residues. The V and J ends lost 4 bases and 5 bases, in that order; junction bases with no gene match: 5. The chain's CDR3 is CASSRTGTHEQYF. DNA for the CDR3: TGCGCCAGCAGCCGGACAGGGACCCACGAGCAGTACTTC. Full variable domain (outside the CDR3, taken from reference TRBV5-1 and TRBJ2-7): KAGVTQTPRYLIKTRGQQVTLSCSPISGHRSVSWYQQTPGQGLQFLFEYFSETQRNKGNFPGRFSGRQFSNSRSEMNVSTLELGDSALYLCASSRTGTHEQYFGPGTRLTVT.

This clonotype was counted ten times or more. J is TRBJ1-2 and V is TRBV6-2 or TRBV6-3; D is possibly TRBD1 (5 bases). Germline V gives CDR1 MNHEY, CDR2 SVGEGT. V was trimmed by 4 bases and J by 4 bases, leaving 16 bases between them. The CDR3 is made up of 15 amino acids. The CDR3 loop reads CASSSDSSGAYGYTF. CDR3 bases: TGTGCCAGCAGTTCCGACTCCTCTGGGGCCTATGGCTACACCTTC.

V gene TRBV24-1 combines with J gene TRBJ2-7; no clear D gene. V was clipped by 1 base and J by 10 bases, with 10 bases between them. Germline CDR1 reads KGHDR; CDR2 reads SFDVKD. The CDR3 has 12 amino acids. CDR3 bases: TGTGCCACCAGTGATTTAAATGGGATCCAGTACTTC. As protein: CATSDLNGIQYF.

The chain uses TRBV7-4 and TRBJ1-3; 8 positions match TRBD1. CDR1 and CDR2 from the germline V gene are SGHVT and SQSDAQ. The CDR3 contains 22 residues. Germline trimming cut 0 bases from V and 0 bases from J; bases unmatched to any gene: 19. In DNA, the CDR3 is TGTGCCAGCAGCTTAGCACTCGGGACAGGCGGTTTAACGATAAACTCTGGAAACACCATATATTTT. Translation gives CASSLALGTGGLTINSGNTIYF.